Sequencing of this T cell receptor beta chain was carried out in a study of T cell clonotyping in hematopoietic cell transplantation. Overall study findings and caveats: CD4 and CD8 repertoire contributions could not be separated without sorting.

As to this clone: Its antigen is not identified.

Recipient blood drawn about 28 days pretransplant and days 30, 100, 180 after. The V segment lost 4 bases and the J segment 2 bases; nucleotides outside the gene matches: 9. Germline V gene sequence: CDR1 SGHNT, CDR2 YYREEE (reference sequence). The CDR3 spans 17 residues. Only in-frame clones appear in the TCRdb table, and some are missing; sequencing was by immunoSEQ multiplex PCR. Altogether about 15,000 clones are present, more than 75% being singletons, with the ten largest covering around 4%. The starting material was PBMCs, obtained 100 days after allogeneic stem cell transplant. The rearrangement joins TRBV5-4 to TRBJ2-7; the match to TRBD2 covers 13 bases. This clonotype was sampled from a male patient aged 55-69 years who had an allogeneic stem cell transplant from a related donor, so the T cells may come from the graft donor. Some clones in this sample may be carry-over from other donors' samples. The DNA for the CDR3 is TGTGCCAGCAGCCCGGGGACTAGCGGGATTCGACCCTACGAGCAGTACTTC. This gives the protein CASSPGTSGIRPYEQYF.